This T cell receptor (beta chain) was captured by sequencing in a study of shared clonotypes between healthy human individuals. Background on the study: Per-donor plates numbered three CD4 naive, three CD4 memory, two CD8 naive and one CD8 memory.

The method was immunoSEQ multiplex PCR; TCRdb's version includes in-frame clones alone and lacks a portion of them. The profile shows around 1.1 million clones, about four fifths of them singletons. V was shortened by 7 bases and J by 1 base, with 17 bases between the two germline ends. The CDR3 spans 15 residues. Germline-derived CDR1 and CDR2 are SNHLY and FYNNEI. Sequencing used memory CD4+ T cells from PBMCs. Regarding subset: CD45RA-negative fraction. This clonotype originated in a man younger than 35 in good health. Some clones in this sample may be carry-over from other donors' samples. The rearrangement links TRBV2 to TRBJ2-7, with D possibly being TRBD2 (7 bases). In nucleotides, the CDR3 is TGTGCCAGCATTTTCCTAGGGGGGGGTTCCTACGAGCAGTACTTC. Translated, it gives CASIFLGGGSYEQYF.